This TCR beta chain stems from a study of metastatic and nonmetastatic thyroid tumors (TCRdb year 2020). Study-level background: For patients with malignant and with benign thyroid disease, the researchers compared repertoires between peripheral blood samples and tumor or nodule tissue samples.

Broader findings and caveats from the paper: In both blood and tumor samples, malignant tumors were reported to have significantly higher TCR beta diversity than benign nodules.

Reading from cysteine to phenylalanine, the CDR3 counts 14 amino acids. Only the CDR3 part of the read is kept: 42 bases, read in frame from the first base. The germline V gene (reference sequence) supplies CDR1 LGHDT and CDR2 YNNKEL. Relative to germline, V is missing 4 bases and J is missing 8 bases, with 7 bases of the junction outside any gene match. This clone was counted ten times or more. It has no known antigen specificity. Base qualities are not at hand, and no much larger clone is one base apart. None of the patients had been given any treatment before thyroid surgery. The study retrospectively analysed patient clinical samples collected from about 2012 to 2018 using T-cell receptor beta sequencing. Receptor amplification or capture employed PCR. The listed sequencing device is Illumina HiSeq 4000. The TCR beta-chain CDR3 region of each patient was profiled by high-throughput sequencing. As for how the authors treated the data: A classifier to discriminate distant-metastatic papillary thyroid cancer patients was built from CDR3 differences across clinicopathological groups. The Shannon index was used to assess repertoire diversity, and the Morisita-Horn index was used to assess tumor-blood repertoire similarity. TCRdb trimmed public reads at Q25 via fastp, called clones via MiXCR and kept in-frame beta chains. For this entry, the V and J calls and clone size follow TCRdb and not the study's own pipeline. The sample contains roughly 19,000 clones, approximately 24% of them found a single time. About 6% of the sample is held by the ten biggest clonotypes.

This receptor was identified in a female donor with papillary thyroid cancer or a benign thyroid nodule (not recorded which). Some clones in this sample may be carry-over from other donors' samples. The chain is encoded by TRBV3-1 joined to TRBJ2-1; 8 of the junction bases match TRBD2. Sequencing was carried out using tumor tissue. Here the CDR3 is given as CASSRRETSDEQFF. The nucleotide sequence is given as TGTGCCAGCAGCCGAAGGGAGACTAGCGATGAGCAGTTCTTC.